This T cell receptor (beta chain) was retrieved from a study of blood T cell repertoires in COVID-19. TCRdb's table, derived via immunoSEQ multiplex PCR, lists solely in-frame clones and lacks some. Of about 250,000 clones listed, roughly four fifths were seen once; the top ten hold over 7.5%. The CDR3 has 14 residues. Trimming shortened V by 6 bases and J by 0 bases, and 9 bases separated the two germline ends. Germline values: CDR1 MNHNY, CDR2 SVGAGI (reference sequence). This clone was counted a single time. The genes are TRBV6-6 and TRBJ1-3; D unresolved. This sequence was found in a man aged 80 or over with acute or convalescent COVID-19. Sequenced sample: peripheral blood. CDR3 nucleotide sequence: TGTGCCAGCAGCCGATCCTACTCTGGAAACACCATATATTTT. This sequence encodes CASSRSYSGNTIYF.